This T cell receptor (beta chain) emerged from a study of shared clonotypes between healthy human individuals (dated by TCRdb to about 2020). In the study overall: Three men and a couple of women, aged 18 to 49 years, made up the cohort. The study deeply sequenced blood TCR repertoires of five healthy adults to estimate repertoire size and the extent of clonotype sharing between individuals. Per donor, three plates each were used for CD4 naive and CD4 memory, two for CD8 naive, and one for CD8 memory. Leukapheresis yielded between about 0.85 and 10 billion PBMCs per donor. To increase sequencing depth and limit assay-specific biases, TCR repertoire library preparation and sequencing were carried out by different laboratories using diverse techniques. What the authors observed across the whole study: Pairwise subsampling indicated that sequencing depth was expected to affect the degree of clonotype sharing among donors. Because the study included only a small number of donors, the genetic and exposure-history diversity represented was limited. Sampling was limited to blood, and TCR repertoires in tissue likely differ from TCR repertoires in blood. Even with the large sequencing depth, rarefaction of the sorted-subset datasets indicated that sequencing was incomplete. Sharing across a few donors was observed for about 5% of naive CD4, 3% to 4% of naive CD8, about 2.3% of memory CD4, and around 0.42% of memory CD8 clonotypes. Larger estimated clonotype richness was generally found for naive subsets than for memory subsets. Higher generation probabilities were observed for clonotypes shared by all four sorted-subset donors than for non-shared clonotypes.

Using the deep immunoSEQ assay, TCR CDR3 regions were amplified from genomic DNA by multiplex PCR. For each cell subset, the extracted genomic DNA was distributed evenly across all wells of several immunoSEQ 96-well plates, and each plate served as one replicate. For sorted subsets, roughly 200 ng of genomic DNA, equivalent to roughly 33,000 T cell genomes, went into each replicate PCR. The purified libraries were quantified using a Qubit 3.0 fluorometer, sized with a Bioanalyzer 2100, and then quantified again using the KAPA Library Quantification kit. A separate single-read 150-cycle Illumina NextSeq 550 flow cell was used to sequence each immunoSEQ 96-well plate. From the authors' description of their analysis: The immunoSEQ output contained only junctional sequences without quality scores, so filtering could not match that applied to full-length reads. To assign V/J genes and CDR3, sequences were annotated against IMGT germline references using PyIR, a Python wrapper for IgBLAST v1.9. Reads were removed for weak V/J assignments (E-value above 1e-6), missing CDR3, stop codons, out-of-frame junctions, or ambiguous translated residues. V3J clonotypes were defined as sequences sharing the same inferred V gene, J gene, and CDR3 amino acid sequence. To compute the percentage overlap between repertoires, the number of shared unique clonotypes was divided by the size of the smaller repertoire. RTK rarefaction, the Chao1 estimator, and Recon v2.1 estimates of unobserved clonotypes were used to assess repertoire richness. For all TCRbeta clonotypes obtained by the gDNA method from four donors, generation probabilities were computed with OLGA. Here the immuneACCESS table is served through TCRdb, limited to in-frame sequences with V and J called. Missing clones are a known gap in these copies; in checked studies unresolved V genes cover under half, and the rest lacks a known reason. The V and J calls and clone size were taken over from that table, and D and trimming were inferred from the DNA. The table for this sample lists 1.5 million to 2.5 million clones; approximately 94% of them were counted only once. The ten largest clonotypes hold approximately 1% of the sample.

For the CD8 naive samples, CD45RO-negative cells were positively selected for CCR7, yielding a CD45RA+CCR7+ population from which TemRA cells were excluded. Healthy HIV-negative adults with no recently reported acute infections or vaccinations were included as donors. Every donor was a Caucasian adult living in Nashville, Tennessee, USA. After blood collection by leukapheresis, PBMCs were isolated using Ficoll-Histopaque density gradient centrifugation and then cryopreserved in the vapor phase of liquid nitrogen. Analytical flow cytometry was used to check the purity and quantity of each magnetically sorted T cell population. Each sorted fraction had its genomic DNA isolated and then quantified by UV absorbance on a Nanodrop 2000c. In regard to this clone: Its antigen remains undetermined. No clone much larger than this one lies a single base away; base qualities are absent.

Sequences were obtained from naive CD8+ T cells sorted from blood. Per the publication, the cell subset or site label means: CD45RA+CCR7+. The receptor was derived from a man aged 18 to 29 in good health.

The CDR3 region reads CASNAGTSYNEQFF. The DNA sequence follows: TGTGCCAGCAACGCAGGGACCTCCTACAATGAGCAGTTCTTC. Recombination connected TRBV6-5 to TRBJ2-1; the D segment might be TRBD1 or TRBD2, since each matches 5 bases. Sequences MNHEY (CDR1) and SVGAGI (CDR2) are obtained from the germline V gene. V is shortened by 7 bases, J by 0 bases, and the region joining them spans 10 bases. The CDR3, cysteine through phenylalanine, is 14 amino acids long. Only the CDR3 portion is preserved as DNA: 42 bases, with reading frame beginning at the first base.